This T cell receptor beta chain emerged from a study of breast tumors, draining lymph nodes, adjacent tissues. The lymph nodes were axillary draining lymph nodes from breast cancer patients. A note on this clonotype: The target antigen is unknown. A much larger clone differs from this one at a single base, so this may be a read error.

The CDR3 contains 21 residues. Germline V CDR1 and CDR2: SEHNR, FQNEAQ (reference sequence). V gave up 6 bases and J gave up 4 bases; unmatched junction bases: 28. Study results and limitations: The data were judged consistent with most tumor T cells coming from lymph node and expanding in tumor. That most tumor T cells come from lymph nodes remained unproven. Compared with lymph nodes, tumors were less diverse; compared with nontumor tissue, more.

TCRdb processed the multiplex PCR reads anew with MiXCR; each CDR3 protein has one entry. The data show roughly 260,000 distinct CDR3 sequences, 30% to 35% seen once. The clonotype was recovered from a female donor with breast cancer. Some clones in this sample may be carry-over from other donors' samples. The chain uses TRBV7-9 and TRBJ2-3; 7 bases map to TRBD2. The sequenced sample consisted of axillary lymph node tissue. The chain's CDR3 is CASSSIAGATVGLPGPDTQYF. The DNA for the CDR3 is TGTGCCAGCAGTTCAATCGCCGGCGCGACGGTGGGACTACCGGGGCCAGATACGCAGTATTTT.